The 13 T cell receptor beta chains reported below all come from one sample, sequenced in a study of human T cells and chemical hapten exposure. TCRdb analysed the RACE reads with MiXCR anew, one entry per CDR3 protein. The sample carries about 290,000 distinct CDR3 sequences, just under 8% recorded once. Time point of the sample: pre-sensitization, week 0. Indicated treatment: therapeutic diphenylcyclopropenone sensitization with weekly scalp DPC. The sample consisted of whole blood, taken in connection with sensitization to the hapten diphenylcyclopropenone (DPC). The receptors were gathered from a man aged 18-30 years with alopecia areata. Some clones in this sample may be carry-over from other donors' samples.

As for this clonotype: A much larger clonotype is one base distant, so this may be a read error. CDR3 DNA sequence: TGTGCCAGCAGACTCTCGACGGGGGGCCGCAATCAGCCCCAGCATTTT. Its translation is CASRLSTGGRNQPQHF. The chain couples TRBV6-2 or TRBV6-3 to TRBJ1-5, with D maybe TRBD1 (6 bases). Looked up from germline, CDR1 is MNHEY and CDR2 is SVGEGT. The V gene lost 6 bases and the J gene lost 2 bases, with 17 bases spanning the gap. The CDR3 consists of 16 residues.

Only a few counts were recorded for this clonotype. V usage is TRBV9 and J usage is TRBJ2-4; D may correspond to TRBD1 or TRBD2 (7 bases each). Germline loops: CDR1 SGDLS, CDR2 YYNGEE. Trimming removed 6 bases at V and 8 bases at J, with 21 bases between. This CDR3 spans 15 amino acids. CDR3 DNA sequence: TGTGCCAGCAATAGGGAGGGGGCACAGCGAGACATTCAGTACTTC. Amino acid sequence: CASNREGAQRDIQYF.

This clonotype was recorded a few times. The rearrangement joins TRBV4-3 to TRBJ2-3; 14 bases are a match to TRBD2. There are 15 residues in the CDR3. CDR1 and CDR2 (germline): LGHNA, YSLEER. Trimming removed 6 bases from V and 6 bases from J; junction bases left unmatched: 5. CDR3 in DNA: TGCGCCAGCAGTCCGACTAGCGGGGGGGTCGATACGCAGTATTTT. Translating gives CASSPTSGGVDTQYF.

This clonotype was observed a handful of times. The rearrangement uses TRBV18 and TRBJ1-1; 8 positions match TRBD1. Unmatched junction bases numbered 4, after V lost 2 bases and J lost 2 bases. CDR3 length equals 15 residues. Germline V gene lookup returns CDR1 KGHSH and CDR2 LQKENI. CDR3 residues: CASSPGQGDNTEAFF. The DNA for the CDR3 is TGTGCCAGCTCACCAGGACAGGGAGACAACACTGAAGCTTTCTTT.

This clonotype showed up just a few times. The CDR3 spells CSARFPSTYGYTF. The DNA for the CDR3 is TGCAGTGCTAGATTTCCCAGCACCTATGGCTACACCTTC. This chain connects TRBV20-1 to TRBJ1-2; D not certain. V was trimmed by 2 bases and J by 4 bases, leaving 11 bases between them. CDR1 is DFQATT, CDR2 SNEGSKA, per germline (reference sequence). The length of the CDR3 is 13 residues.

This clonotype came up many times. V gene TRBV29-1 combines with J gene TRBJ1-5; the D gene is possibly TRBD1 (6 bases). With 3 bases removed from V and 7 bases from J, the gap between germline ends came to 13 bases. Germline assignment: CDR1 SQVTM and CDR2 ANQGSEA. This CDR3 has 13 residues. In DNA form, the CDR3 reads TGCAGCGTTGAGCAGGGGCGAGGGCAGCCCCAGCATTTT. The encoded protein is CSVEQGRGQPQHF.

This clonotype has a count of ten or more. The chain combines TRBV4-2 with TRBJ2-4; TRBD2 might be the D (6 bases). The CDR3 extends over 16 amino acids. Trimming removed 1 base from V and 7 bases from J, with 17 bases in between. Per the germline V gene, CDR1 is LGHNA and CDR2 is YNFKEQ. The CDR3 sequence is CASSQARTSRGNIQYF. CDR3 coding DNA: TGTGCCAGCAGCCAAGCCCGGACGTCCCGGGGGAACATTCAGTACTTC.

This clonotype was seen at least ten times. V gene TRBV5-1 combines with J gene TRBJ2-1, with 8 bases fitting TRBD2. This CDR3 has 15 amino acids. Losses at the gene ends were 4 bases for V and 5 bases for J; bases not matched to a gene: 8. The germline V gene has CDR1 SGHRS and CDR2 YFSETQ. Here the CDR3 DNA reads TGCGCCAGCAGCAGGACAGCGGGGGCGAACAATGAGCAGTTCTTC. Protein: CASSRTAGANNEQFF. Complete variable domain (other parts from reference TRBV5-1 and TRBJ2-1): KAGVTQTPRYLIKTRGQQVTLSCSPISGHRSVSWYQQTPGQGLQFLFEYFSETQRNKGNFPGRFSGRQFSNSRSEMNVSTLELGDSALYLCASSRTAGANNEQFFGPGTRLTVL.

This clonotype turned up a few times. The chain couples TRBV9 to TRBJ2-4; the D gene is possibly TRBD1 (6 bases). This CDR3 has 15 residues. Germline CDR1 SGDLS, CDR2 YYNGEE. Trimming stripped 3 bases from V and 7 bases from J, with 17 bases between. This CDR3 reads CASSARDRHPNIQYF. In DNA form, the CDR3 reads TGTGCCAGCAGCGCCCGAGACAGGCATCCGAACATTCAGTACTTC.

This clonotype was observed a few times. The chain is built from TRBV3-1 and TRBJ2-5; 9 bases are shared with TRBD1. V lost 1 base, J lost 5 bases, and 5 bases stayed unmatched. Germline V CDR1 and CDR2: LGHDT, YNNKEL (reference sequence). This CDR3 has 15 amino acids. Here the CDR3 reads CASSQVVTGGETQYF. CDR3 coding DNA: TGTGCCAGCAGCCAAGTGGTTACAGGGGGCGAGACCCAGTACTTC.

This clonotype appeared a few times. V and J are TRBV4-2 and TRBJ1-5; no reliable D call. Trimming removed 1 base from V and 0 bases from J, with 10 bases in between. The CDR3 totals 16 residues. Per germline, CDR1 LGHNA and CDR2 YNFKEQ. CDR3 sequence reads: CASSQVGQYSNQPQHF. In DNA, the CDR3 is TGTGCCAGCAGCCAAGTAGGCCAGTATAGCAATCAGCCCCAGCATTTT.

The CDR3 DNA follows: TGTGCCAGCAGTTACGGCCATGCGTCACTTGAAGCTTTCTTT. Protein sequence: CASSYGHASLEAFF. V is TRBV6-5 and J is TRBJ1-1, with no clear D. Between the trimmed V and J ends, which lost 2 bases and 7 bases, there was a span of 14 bases. CDR1 is MNHEY and CDR2 is SVGAGI in the germline V gene. CDR3 length equals 14 residues.

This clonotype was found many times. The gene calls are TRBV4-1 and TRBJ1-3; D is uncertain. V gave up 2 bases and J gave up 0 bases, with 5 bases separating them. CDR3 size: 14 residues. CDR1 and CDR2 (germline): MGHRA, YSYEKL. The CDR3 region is CASSQISSGNTIYF. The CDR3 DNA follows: TGCGCCAGCAGCCAAATCTCCTCTGGAAACACCATATATTTT.